The clone carrying this T cell receptor (beta chain) has ten or more counts. No antigen is known for it. Trimming removed 5 bases from V and 1 base from J, with 11 bases in between. CDR1 is MNHNS, CDR2 SASEGT, per germline. CDR3 size: 14 residues. This entry belongs to a study of T cells after posttransplantation cyclophosphamide. Findings and limits, study-wide: Later blood repertoires were often dominated by clones from the donor CD8+ memory compartment. Recipient CMV seropositivity and CMV reactivation strongly tracked TRB clonality. Skin or GI-infiltrating T cells shared few TRB sequences with blood.

TCRdb's table, derived via immunoSEQ multiplex PCR, lists solely in-frame clones and lacks some. The sample contains approximately 39,000 clones, none of them singletons. Sequenced: PBMCs. V usage is TRBV6-1 and J usage is TRBJ1-1; D not resolved. The TCR sequence derives from a girl between 10 and 17 years old in good health, CMV-negative, and a related stem cell transplant donor. CDR3 DNA: TGTGCCAGCAGTTTTCAGGTCGAGAACACTGAAGCTTTCTTT. Translated, it gives CASSFQVENTEAFF.